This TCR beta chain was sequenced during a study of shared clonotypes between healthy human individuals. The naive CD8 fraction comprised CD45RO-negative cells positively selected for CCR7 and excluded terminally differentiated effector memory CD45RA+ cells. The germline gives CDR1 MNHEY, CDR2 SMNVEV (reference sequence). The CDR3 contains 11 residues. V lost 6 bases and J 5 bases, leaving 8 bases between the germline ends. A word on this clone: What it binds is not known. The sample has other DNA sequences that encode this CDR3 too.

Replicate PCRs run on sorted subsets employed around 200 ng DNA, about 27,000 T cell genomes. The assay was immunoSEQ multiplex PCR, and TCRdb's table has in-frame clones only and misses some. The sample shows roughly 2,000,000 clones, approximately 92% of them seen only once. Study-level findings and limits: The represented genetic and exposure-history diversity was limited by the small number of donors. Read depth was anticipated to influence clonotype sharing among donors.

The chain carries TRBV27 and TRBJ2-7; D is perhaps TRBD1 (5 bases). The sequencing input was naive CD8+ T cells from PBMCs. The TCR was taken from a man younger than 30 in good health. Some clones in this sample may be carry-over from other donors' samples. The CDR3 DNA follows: TGTGCCAGCAGCCAGGGCCACGAGCAGTACTTC. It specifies CASSQGHEQYF.